This TCR beta chain was recorded in a study of control samples from healthy donors and cancer patients. Germline CDR1 reads LNHDA; CDR2 reads SQIVND (reference sequence). The CDR3 spans 12 residues. Between the trimmed V and J ends, which lost 6 bases and 6 bases, there was a span of 9 bases. This clone occurred a few times. Sequencing used immunoSEQ multiplex PCR; TCRdb keeps in-frame clones, though not all of them. The data contain 190,000 or so clones, over 80% of them singletons. This receptor was obtained from a man between 18 and 29 years old in good health. The sequencing input was blood. The V call is TRBV19, the J call TRBJ1-5, with D tentatively TRBD1 (5 bases). The CDR3 loop reads CASSLGLQPQHF. CDR3 DNA sequence: TGTGCCAGTAGCTTGGGACTTCAGCCCCAGCATTTT.